The 16 T cell receptor beta chains in this list originate from one sample, sequenced in a study of CD8+ T cells in alopecia areata. After isolation, RNA underwent reverse transcription to generate cDNA as the sequencing template. Sequencing was performed with immunoSEQ multiplex PCR; in TCRdb, only in-frame clones are kept and a portion is missing. The repertoire holds roughly 150,000 clones, with 55% as singletons. The sequenced sample was CD4+ T cells sorted from blood. The source is a human donor in good health.

This clone was picked up a small number of times. The chain couples TRBV9 to TRBJ2-1, with D possibly TRBD2 on 5 matching bases. The V end was cut by 0 bases, the J end by 4 bases, with 11 bases between. The CDR3 contains 15 residues. The germline CDR1 and CDR2 sequences are SGDLS and YYNGEE. For the CDR3, the DNA is TGTGCCAGCAGCGTAGCGGGGTCGGGGTACAATGAGCAGTTCTTC. Its protein is CASSVAGSGYNEQFF. The full variable domain, rest sourced from reference TRBV9 and TRBJ2-1, is DSGVTQTPKHLITATGQRVTLRCSPRSGDLSVYWYQQSLDQGLQFLIQYYNGEERAKGNILERFSAQQFPDLHSELNLSSLELGDSALYFCASSVAGSGYNEQFFGPGTRLTVL.

The rearrangement links TRBV29-1 to TRBJ2-3, with D possibly being TRBD2 (6 bases). This CDR3 region has 14 residues. Trimming cost V 1 base and J 1 base, with 9 bases left between them. The germline V gene has CDR1 SQVTM and CDR2 ANQGSEA. CDR3 nucleotide sequence: TGCAGCGTTGAAGGAGGAGGGGGCACAGATACGCAGTATTTT. Its protein is CSVEGGGGTDTQYF.

This clone has just one count. The chain is built from TRBV5-6 and TRBJ2-5, with D possibly matching TRBD1 (5 bases). Trimming left V 4 bases short and J 4 bases short, with 14 bases between. Germline V gene lookup returns CDR1 SGHDT and CDR2 YYEEEE. The length of the CDR3 is 14 residues. The CDR3 DNA reads TGTGCCAGCAGCCATAAGGGGCCGGGAGAGACCCAGTACTTC. This gives the protein CASSHKGPGETQYF. The variable domain in full, with the rest retrieved from reference TRBV5-6 and TRBJ2-5, is DAGVTQSPTHLIKTRGQQVTLRCSPKSGHDTVSWYQQALGQGPQFIFQYYEEEERQRGNFPDRFSGHQFPNYSSELNVNALLLGDSALYLCASSHKGPGETQYFGPGTRLLVL.

The chain joins TRBV2 to TRBJ2-4, with 7 bases lining up with TRBD1. The CDR3 is 14 amino acids. The germline gives CDR1 SNHLY, CDR2 FYNNEI. The trim removed 1 base at V and 10 bases at J, leaving 7 bases unmatched. The CDR3 DNA reads as TGTGCCAGCAGTGAAGGCCGGGACAGCGGAATTCAGTACTTC. Translating gives CASSEGRDSGIQYF.

In nucleotides, the CDR3 is TGCAGCGTTGAACGGACAGGGGCGAGAAGGGAGCTGTTTTTT. Translated, it gives CSVERTGARRELFF. V gene TRBV29-1 combines with J gene TRBJ2-2; 9 bases fit TRBD1. In germline, CDR1 is SQVTM, CDR2 ANQGSEA. The CDR3 sequence is 14 residues long. Germline trimming cut 2 bases from V and 9 bases from J; bases unmatched to any gene: 7.

The chain has TRBV28 and TRBJ2-1; 7 bases align to TRBD1. The CDR3 is made up of 19 amino acids. V lost 9 bases to trimming and J lost 9 bases; unmatched junction nucleotides: 29. Germline V gives CDR1 MDHEN, CDR2 SYDVKM. The CDR3 DNA reads as TGTGCCAGGAAAATCCCCCCGGATGTCGGGGACATACCAGGGGGTGAGCAGTTCTTC. Translating gives CARKIPPDVGDIPGGEQFF.

This clone was recorded once. This chain uses TRBV29-1 with TRBJ2-3, with 11 bases that match TRBD1. This CDR3 has 16 amino acids. J was trimmed by 5 bases and V by 4 bases; bases with no gene match: 11. Germline loops: CDR1 SQVTM, CDR2 ANQGSEA. The CDR3 loop is CSVVRDRGFPLDTQYF. As DNA, the CDR3 is TGCAGCGTTGTTCGGGACAGGGGGTTCCCACTAGATACGCAGTATTTT.

V and J are TRBV29-1 and TRBJ2-1, with D possibly matching TRBD1 (7 bases). V was shortened by 8 bases and J by 9 bases, with 14 bases between the two germline ends. CDR3 size: 11 residues. Germline V gives CDR1 SQVTM, CDR2 ANQGSEA. In DNA, the CDR3 is TGCAGCACCCAGGGGGGTGGTGAGCAGTTCTTC. Its translation is CSTQGGGEQFF.

V and J are TRBV29-1 and TRBJ2-1, with 8 nucleotides matching TRBD2. The V and J ends lost 4 bases and 4 bases, in that order; junction bases with no gene match: 3. The germline V gene encodes CDR1 SQVTM and CDR2 ANQGSEA. The CDR3 contains 13 residues. CDR3 sequence (DNA): TGCAGCGTTGTGCGGGGGGTTTACAATGAGCAGTTCTTC. It yields the protein CSVVRGVYNEQFF.

The sample holds a few counts of this clone. This chain's CDR3 is CASRPTGGYTDTQYF. The CDR3 DNA reads as TGCGCCAGCAGACCGACTGGGGGTTACACAGATACGCAGTATTTT. This chain uses TRBV5-1 with TRBJ2-3; D possibly uses TRBD1 or TRBD2 (5 bases each). Germline CDR1 reads SGHRS; CDR2 reads YFSETQ. V shed 5 bases and J shed 2 bases, with 15 bases lying between them. The CDR3 has 15 residues.

On this clone itself: Germline is not matched at one junction end, which may reflect a read error. The V call is TRBV29-1, the J call TRBJ2-7; no clear D gene. Germline V lookup: CDR1 SQVTM, CDR2 ANQGSEA. The CDR3 has 13 residues. CDR3: CSAESGRAAGQYF. The DNA for the CDR3 is TGCAGCGCTGAATCCGGTAGGGCAGCCGGGCAGTACTTC.

The chain combines TRBV7-9 with TRBJ1-1; no reliable D call. The V gene's germline CDR1 is SEHNR and CDR2 FQNEAQ (reference sequence). This CDR3 is 13 amino acids long. The V gene lost 8 bases and the J gene lost 0 bases, with 10 bases spanning the gap. The CDR3 DNA reads as TGTGCCAGCTCACGGGCATTGAACACTGAAGCTTTCTTT. It yields the protein CASSRALNTEAFF.

This clone was recorded a few times. The chain couples TRBV18 to TRBJ1-2, with D unclear. The CDR3 has 13 amino acids. Trimming left V 8 bases short and J 6 bases short, with 16 bases between. Per the germline V gene, CDR1 is KGHSH and CDR2 is LQKENI. CDR3 in amino acids: CASPRTGINGYTF. CDR3 DNA sequence: TGTGCCAGCCCGCGCACCGGTATCAATGGCTACACCTTC.

This clone was observed many times. The rearrangement uses TRBV7-2 and TRBJ2-7; D is perhaps TRBD2 (6 bases). V lost 2 bases and J 3 bases, leaving 11 bases between the germline ends. The CDR3 loop spans 14 amino acids. Germline V gives CDR1 SGHTA, CDR2 FQGNSA. The CDR3 protein is CASSLSGQNYEQYF. In DNA form, the CDR3 reads TGTGCCAGCAGCTTAAGCGGGCAGAACTACGAGCAGTACTTC.

The genes are TRBV29-1 and TRBJ1-2; D perhaps matches TRBD1 (6 bases). The V gene's germline CDR1 is SQVTM and CDR2 ANQGSEA. V shed 7 bases and J shed 14 bases, with 23 bases lying between them. CDR3 length: 12 amino acids. The CDR3 region has the DNA TGCAGCGCCACCCCGGACAGCCCCCTAGGGACCTTC. This codes for CSATPDSPLGTF.

This clone was seen only a few times. J is TRBJ1-4 and V is TRBV7-2; D unclear. CDR3 length: 13 amino acids. Trimming removed 6 bases from V and 12 bases from J, with 17 bases in between. Germline CDR1 and CDR2: SGHTA and FQGNSA. The CDR3 protein is CASSRNHQEELFF. Written as DNA, the CDR3 is TGTGCCAGCAGTCGAAACCACCAGGAGGAACTGTTTTTT. Filled out from reference TRBV7-2 and TRBJ1-4, the complete variable domain reads GAGVSQSPSNKVTEKGKDVELRCDPISGHTALYWYRQSLGQGLEFLIYFQGNSAPDKSGLPSDRFSAERTGGSVSTLTIQRTQQEDSAVYLCASSRNHQEELFFGSGTQLSVL.